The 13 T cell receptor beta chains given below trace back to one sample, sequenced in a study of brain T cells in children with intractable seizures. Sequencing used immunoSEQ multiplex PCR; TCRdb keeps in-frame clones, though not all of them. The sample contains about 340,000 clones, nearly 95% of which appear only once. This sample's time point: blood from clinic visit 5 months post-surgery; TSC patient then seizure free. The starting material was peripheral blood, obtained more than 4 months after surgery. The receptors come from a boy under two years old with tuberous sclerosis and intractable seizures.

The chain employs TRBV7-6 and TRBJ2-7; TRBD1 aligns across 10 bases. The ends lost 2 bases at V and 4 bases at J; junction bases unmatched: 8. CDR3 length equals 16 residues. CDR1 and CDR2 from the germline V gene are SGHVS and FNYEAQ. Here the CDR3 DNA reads TGTGCCAGCAGCTTACTTGGGACAGGGGTACGATACGAGCAGTACTTC. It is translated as CASSLLGTGVRYEQYF.

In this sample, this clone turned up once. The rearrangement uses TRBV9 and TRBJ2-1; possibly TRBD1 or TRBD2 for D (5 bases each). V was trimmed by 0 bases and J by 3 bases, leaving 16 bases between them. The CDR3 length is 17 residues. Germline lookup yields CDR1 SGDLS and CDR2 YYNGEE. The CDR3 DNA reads TGTGCCAGCAGCGTAGCGTCATCGGGACCCAACTACAATGAGCAGTTCTTC. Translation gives CASSVASSGPNYNEQFF.

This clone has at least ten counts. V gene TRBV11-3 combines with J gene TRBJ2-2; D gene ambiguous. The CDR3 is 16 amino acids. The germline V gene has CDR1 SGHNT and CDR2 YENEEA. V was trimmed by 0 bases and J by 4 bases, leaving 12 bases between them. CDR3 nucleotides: TGTGCCAGCAGCTTAGAGGCTACCATAACCACCGGGGAGCTGTTTTTT. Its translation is CASSLEATITTGELFF.

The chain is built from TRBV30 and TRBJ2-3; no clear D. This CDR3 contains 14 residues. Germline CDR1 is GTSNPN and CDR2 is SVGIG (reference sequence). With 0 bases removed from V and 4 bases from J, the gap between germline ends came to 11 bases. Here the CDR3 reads CAWSVTSVADTQYF. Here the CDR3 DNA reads TGTGCCTGGAGTGTAACGTCTGTGGCAGATACGCAGTATTTT.

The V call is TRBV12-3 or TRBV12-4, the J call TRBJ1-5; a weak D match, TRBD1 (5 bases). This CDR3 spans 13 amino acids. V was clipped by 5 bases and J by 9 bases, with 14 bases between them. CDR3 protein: CASSPKGTAPQHF. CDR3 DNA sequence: TGTGCCAGCAGTCCGAAGGGGACGGCGCCCCAGCATTTT.

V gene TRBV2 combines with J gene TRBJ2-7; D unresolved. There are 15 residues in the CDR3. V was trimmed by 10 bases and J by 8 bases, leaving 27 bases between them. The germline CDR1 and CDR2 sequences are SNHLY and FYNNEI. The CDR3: CATAVRQTSRRQQYF. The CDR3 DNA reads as TGTGCCACCGCCGTTAGACAAACATCTAGACGGCAGCAGTACTTC. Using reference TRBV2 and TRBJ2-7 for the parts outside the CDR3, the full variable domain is EPEVTQTPSHQVTQMGQEVILRCVPISNHLYFYWYRQILGQKVEFLVSFYNNEISEKSEIFDDQFSVERPDGSNFTLKIRSTKLEDSAMYFCATAVRQTSRRQQYFGPGTRLTVT.

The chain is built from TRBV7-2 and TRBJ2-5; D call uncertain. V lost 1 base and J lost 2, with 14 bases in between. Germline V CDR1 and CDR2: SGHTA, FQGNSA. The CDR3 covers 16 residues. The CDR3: CASSLVARSTQETQYF. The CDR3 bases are TGTGCCAGCAGCTTAGTGGCGCGGAGCACTCAAGAGACCCAGTACTTC.

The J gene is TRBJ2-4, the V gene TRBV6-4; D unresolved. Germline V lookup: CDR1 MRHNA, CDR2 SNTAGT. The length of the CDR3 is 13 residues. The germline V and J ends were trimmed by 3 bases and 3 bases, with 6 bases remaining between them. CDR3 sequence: CASSEAFKNIQYF. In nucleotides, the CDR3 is TGTGCCAGCAGTGAGGCCTTCAAAAACATTCAGTACTTC.

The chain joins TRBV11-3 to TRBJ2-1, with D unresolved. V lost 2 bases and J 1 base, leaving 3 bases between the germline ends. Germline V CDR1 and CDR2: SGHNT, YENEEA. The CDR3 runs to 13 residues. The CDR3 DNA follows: TGTGCCAGCAGCTTATCTTCCTACAATGAGCAGTTCTTC. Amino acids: CASSLSSYNEQFF.

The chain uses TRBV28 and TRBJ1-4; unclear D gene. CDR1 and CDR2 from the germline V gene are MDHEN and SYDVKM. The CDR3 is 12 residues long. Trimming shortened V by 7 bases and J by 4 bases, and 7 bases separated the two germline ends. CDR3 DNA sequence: TGTGCCAGCAAGGTCGATAATGAAAAACTGTTTTTT. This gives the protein CASKVDNEKLFF.

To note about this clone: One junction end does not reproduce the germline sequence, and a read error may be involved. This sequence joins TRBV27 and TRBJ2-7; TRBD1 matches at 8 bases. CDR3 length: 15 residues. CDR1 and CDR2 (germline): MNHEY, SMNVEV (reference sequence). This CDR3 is CTSSATGTGHYEQYF. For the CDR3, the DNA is TGTACCAGCAGTGCTACCGGGACAGGTCACTACGAGCAGTACTTC.

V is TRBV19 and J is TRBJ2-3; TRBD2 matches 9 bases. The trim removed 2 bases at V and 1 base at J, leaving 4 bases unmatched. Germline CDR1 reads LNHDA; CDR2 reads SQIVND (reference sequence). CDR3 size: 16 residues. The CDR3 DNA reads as TGTGCCAGTAGTATACTAGCGGGAAGCGGCACAGATACGCAGTATTTT. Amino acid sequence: CASSILAGSGTDTQYF.

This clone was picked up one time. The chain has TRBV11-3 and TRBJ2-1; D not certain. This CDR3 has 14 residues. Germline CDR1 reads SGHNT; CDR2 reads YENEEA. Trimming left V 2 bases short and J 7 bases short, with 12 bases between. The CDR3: CASSLSRTVNEQFF. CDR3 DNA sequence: TGTGCCAGCAGCTTATCCAGGACGGTGAATGAGCAGTTCTTC.